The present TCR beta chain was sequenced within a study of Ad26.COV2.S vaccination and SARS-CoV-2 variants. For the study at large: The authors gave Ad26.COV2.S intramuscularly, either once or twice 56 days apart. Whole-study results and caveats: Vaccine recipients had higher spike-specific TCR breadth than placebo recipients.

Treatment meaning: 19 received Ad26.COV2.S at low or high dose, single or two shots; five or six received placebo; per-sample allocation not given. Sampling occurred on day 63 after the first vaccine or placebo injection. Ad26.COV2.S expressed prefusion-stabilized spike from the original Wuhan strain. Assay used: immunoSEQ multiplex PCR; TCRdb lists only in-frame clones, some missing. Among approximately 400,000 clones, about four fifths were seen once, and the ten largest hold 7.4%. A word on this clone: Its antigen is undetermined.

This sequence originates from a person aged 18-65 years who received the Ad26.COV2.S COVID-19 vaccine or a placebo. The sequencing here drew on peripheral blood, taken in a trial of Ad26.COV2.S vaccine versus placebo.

The CDR3 region is CASSPNRGPEFYEQYF. The CDR3 DNA is TGTGCCAGCAGCCCAAATCGGGGACCCGAATTTTACGAGCAGTACTTC. The chain is built from TRBV7-9 and TRBJ2-7; D tentatively fits TRBD1 or TRBD2 (5 bases each). V dropped 5 bases and J dropped 4 bases, with 21 bases sitting between them. The CDR3 totals 16 residues. CDR1 and CDR2 (germline): SEHNR, FQNEAQ (reference sequence). Based on the CDR3 plus reference TRBV7-9 and TRBJ2-7, the full variable domain is DTGVSQNPRHKITKRGQNVTFRCDPISEHNRLYWYRQTLGQGPEFLTYFQNEAQLEKSRLLSDRFSAERPKGSFSTLEIQRTEQGDSAMYLCASSPNRGPEFYEQYFGPGTRLTVT.